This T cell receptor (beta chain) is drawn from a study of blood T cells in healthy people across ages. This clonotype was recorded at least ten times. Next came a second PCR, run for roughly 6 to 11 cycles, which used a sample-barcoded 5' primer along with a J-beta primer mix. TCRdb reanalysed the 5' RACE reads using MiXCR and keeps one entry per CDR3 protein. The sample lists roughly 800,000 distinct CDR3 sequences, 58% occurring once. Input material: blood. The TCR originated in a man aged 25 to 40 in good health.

The CDR3 loop is CAIAGSGGAEQFF. In DNA, the CDR3 is TGTGCCATCGCGGGTAGCGGGGGGGCTGAGCAGTTCTTC. V and J are TRBV10-3 and TRBJ2-1, with 11 positions matching TRBD2. The germline V gene encodes CDR1 ENHRY and CDR2 SYGVKD. The CDR3 consists of 13 residues. V trimming: 8 bases; J trimming: 9 bases; junction bases outside the gene matches: 6.